This T cell receptor (beta chain) appears in the sequencing data of a study of lymphopenia after photon versus proton radiotherapy. Of note for this clone: What it binds is unknown.

General study results and limits: Relative stability marked proton patients; photon patients lost diversity and naive cells. After the lymphocyte nadir, photon-treated repertoires showed oligoclonal expansion, especially of CD8+ Temra cells.

Method: immunoSEQ multiplex PCR; TCRdb's copy keeps in-frame clones and lacks some. Of about 65,000 clones listed, 87% were seen once; the top ten hold less than 14%. The CDR3 has 16 amino acids. CDR1 is SGHDT, CDR2 YYEEEE, per germline. V lost 0 bases and J lost 3, with 13 bases in between. The V call is TRBV5-6, the J call TRBJ1-3; TRBD1 might be the D (6 bases). This sequence originates from a man older than 75 with esophageal cancer. Sequences were derived from peripheral blood, sampled from a patient treated with proton-based radiotherapy. The CDR3: CASSLAVGADGNTIYF. The DNA of the CDR3 is TGTGCCAGCAGCTTGGCGGTGGGGGCCGATGGAAACACCATATATTTT.